Below, 13 T cell receptor beta chains from the same sample are listed, as sequenced in a study of breast tumors, draining lymph nodes, adjacent tissues. TCRdb ran MiXCR on the multiplex PCR reads and lists one entry per CDR3 protein. The profile shows 130,000 or so distinct CDR3 sequences, 20% to 25% of them singletons. Breast cancer patients provided tissue from their axillary draining lymph nodes. Sequencing was carried out using axillary lymph node tissue. These receptors originate from a female donor with breast cancer. Some clones in this sample may be carry-over from other donors' samples.

Comment on this clonotype: It may be a read error: a sequence one base away is much more abundant. J is TRBJ1-4 and V is TRBV5-6; perhaps TRBD1 as D (5 bases). This CDR3 is built from 15 residues. The germline V gene has CDR1 SGHDT and CDR2 YYEEEE. CDR3 nucleotide sequence: TGTGCCAGCCGCTTGGTTGGGGCACCGGCGGAAAAACTGTTTTTT. This translates into CASRLVGAPAEKLFF.

In this sample, this clonotype turned up many times. The chain joins TRBV2 to TRBJ2-7; 10 positions agree with TRBD2. Unmatched junction bases numbered 7, after V lost 6 bases and J lost 2 bases. This CDR3 spans 15 amino acids. Looked up from germline, CDR1 is SNHLY and CDR2 is FYNNEI. CDR3 loop: CASRARTSGAYEQYF. The CDR3 nucleotides read TGTGCCAGCAGGGCCCGGACTAGCGGAGCCTACGAGCAGTACTTC.

As concerns this clonotype: This sequence may be a read error, since a much larger clone differs from it by one base. CDR3 sequence reads: CASSLGPRQLF. The CDR3 nucleotides are TGTGCCAGCAGCTTAGGCCCGAGGCAGCTCTTC. V usage is TRBV7-2 and J usage is TRBJ2-1; D not resolved. The CDR3 consists of 11 residues. CDR1 is SGHTA, CDR2 FQGNSA, per germline. Drawing the rest from reference TRBV7-2 and TRBJ2-1, the complete variable domain is GAGVSQSPSNKVTEKGKDVELRCDPISGHTALYWYRQSLGQGLEFLIYFQGNSAPDKSGLPSDRFSAERTGGSVSTLTIQRTQQEDSAVYLCASSLGPRQLFGPGTRLTVL.

This clonotype was seen just once. The chain couples TRBV20-1 to TRBJ2-5; 10 bases match TRBD1. CDR3 length equals 14 residues. V lost 3 bases and J lost 7; bases outside the gene matches: 8. Germline values: CDR1 DFQATT, CDR2 SNEGSKA (reference sequence). The CDR3 loop is CSASGQGGEGTQYF. In DNA, the CDR3 is TGCAGTGCTAGTGGACAGGGGGGCGAAGGGACCCAGTACTTC.

Only a few counts were recorded for this clonotype. The gene calls are TRBV5-8 and TRBJ2-6; no firm D call. This CDR3 is built from 12 residues. From germline, CDR1 is SGHTS and CDR2 YDEGEE. Trimming shortened V by 9 bases and J by 0 bases, and 4 bases separated the two germline ends. As DNA, the CDR3 is TGTGCCACGGTCTCTGGGGCCAACGTCCTGACTTTC. Translation gives CATVSGANVLTF.

This clonotype was counted ten times or more. The chain recombines TRBV6-5 with TRBJ2-3; no reliable D call. This CDR3 region has 14 residues. In germline, CDR1 is MNHEY, CDR2 SVGAGI. Trimming removed 2 bases from V and 1 base from J, with 7 bases in between. DNA of the CDR3: TGTGCCAGCAGTTACCTGGCGGGCACAGATACGCAGTATTTT. This encodes CASSYLAGTDTQYF.

The sample holds many counts of this clonotype. The chain is built from TRBV19 and TRBJ1-4; 9 bases agree with TRBD1. The germline V gene has CDR1 LNHDA and CDR2 SQIVND (reference sequence). The CDR3 has 13 residues. J gave up 8 bases and V 10 bases, and 8 bases lay outside the gene matches. CDR3 amino acids: CAILDRGKEKLFF. Written as DNA, the CDR3 is TGTGCCATCTTGGACAGGGGTAAGGAAAAACTGTTTTTT.

A note on this clonotype: Possible read error: a much larger clone is one base away. The chain carries TRBV6-5 and TRBJ2-7; 8 bases are a match to TRBD2. V was clipped by 2 bases and J by 6 bases; unmatched bases: 9. The CDR3 has 15 amino acids. CDR1 is MNHEY and CDR2 is SVGAGI in the germline V gene. CDR3 nucleotides: TGTGCCAGCAGTTACCGGGAGGGGGGGAGTTGCGAGCAGTACTTC. Residues: CASSYREGGSCEQYF.

This clonotype was detected many times. This rearrangement joins TRBV6-2 or TRBV6-3 to TRBJ2-2; D might be TRBD1 or TRBD2, each matching 6 bases. Germline assignment: CDR1 MNHEY and CDR2 SVGEGT. This CDR3 spans 13 amino acids. Trimming took 7 bases from V and 6 from J, leaving 12 bases between them. The CDR3 loop is CASNRGDAGELFF. CDR3 DNA: TGTGCCAGCAATAGGGGGGACGCCGGGGAGCTGTTTTTT.

The chain is built from TRBV12-3 or TRBV12-4 and TRBJ1-2; D is uncertain. CDR3 length: 14 amino acids. V lost 6 bases to trimming and J lost 8 bases, with 19 bases between them. Here the CDR3 DNA reads TGTGCCAGCAGCATCGGCAGGAGGCTAGAAGGCTACACCTTC. Translated, it gives CASSIGRRLEGYTF.

The genes are TRBV27 and TRBJ1-4, with no clear D. The length of the CDR3 is 15 residues. Trimming left V 6 bases short and J 8 bases short, with 19 bases between. Germline V gene sequence: CDR1 MNHEY, CDR2 SMNVEV (reference sequence). CDR3 residues: CASRLLGPPGEKLFF. DNA for the CDR3: TGTGCCAGCAGGCTTCTCGGACCGCCGGGGGAAAAACTGTTTTTT.

The chain recombines TRBV27 with TRBJ2-2; 8 bases are shared with TRBD2. The CDR3 is 17 residues long. The germline CDR1 and CDR2 sequences are MNHEY and SMNVEV (reference sequence). With 6 bases clipped from V and 7 bases from J, the junction kept 16 bases outside the gene matches. CDR3 sequence reads: CASRVGAGGGRYGELFF. The CDR3 DNA reads as TGTGCCAGCAGGGTAGGGGCGGGAGGTGGCCGGTACGGGGAGCTGTTTTTT.

J is TRBJ2-2 and V is TRBV19; the D is unclear. Germline V lookup: CDR1 LNHDA, CDR2 SQIVND (reference sequence). Trimming left V 1 base short and J 7 bases short, with 7 bases between. This CDR3 has 13 residues. Written as DNA, the CDR3 is TGTGCCAGTAGTATAGGTCTACGCGGGGAGCTGTTTTTT. As protein: CASSIGLRGELFF.